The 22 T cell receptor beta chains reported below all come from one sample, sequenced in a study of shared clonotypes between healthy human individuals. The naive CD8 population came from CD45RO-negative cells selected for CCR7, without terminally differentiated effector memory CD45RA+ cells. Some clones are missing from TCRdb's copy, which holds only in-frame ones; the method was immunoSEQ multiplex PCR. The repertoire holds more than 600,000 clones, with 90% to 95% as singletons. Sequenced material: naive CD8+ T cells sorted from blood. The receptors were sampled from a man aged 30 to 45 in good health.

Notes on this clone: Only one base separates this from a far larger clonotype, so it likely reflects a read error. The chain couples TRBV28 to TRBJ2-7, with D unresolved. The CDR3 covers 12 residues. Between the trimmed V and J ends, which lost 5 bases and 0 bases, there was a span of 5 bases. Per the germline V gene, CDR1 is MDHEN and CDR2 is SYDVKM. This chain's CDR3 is CASSESSYEQYF. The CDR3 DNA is TGTGCCAGCAGTGAGAGCTCCTACGAGCAGTACTTC.

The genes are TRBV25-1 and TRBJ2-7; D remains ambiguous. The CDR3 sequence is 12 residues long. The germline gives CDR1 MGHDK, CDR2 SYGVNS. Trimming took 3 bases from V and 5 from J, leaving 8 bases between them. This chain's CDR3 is CASSDSGDEQYF. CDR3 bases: TGTGCCAGCAGTGATTCAGGAGACGAGCAGTACTTC.

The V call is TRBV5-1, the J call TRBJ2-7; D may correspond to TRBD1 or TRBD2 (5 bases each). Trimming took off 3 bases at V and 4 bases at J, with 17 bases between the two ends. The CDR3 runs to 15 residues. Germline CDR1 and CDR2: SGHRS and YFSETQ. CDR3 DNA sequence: TGCGCCAGCAGCTGGACTGTAGGCAGGGAATACGAGCAGTACTTC. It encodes CASSWTVGREYEQYF.

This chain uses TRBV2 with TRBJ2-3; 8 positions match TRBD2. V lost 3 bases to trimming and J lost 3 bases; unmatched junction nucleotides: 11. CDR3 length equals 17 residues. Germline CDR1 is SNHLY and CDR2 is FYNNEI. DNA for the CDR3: TGTGCCAGCAGTGACTATCACAGCGGGAGCGGTACAGATACGCAGTATTTT. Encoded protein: CASSDYHSGSGTDTQYF.

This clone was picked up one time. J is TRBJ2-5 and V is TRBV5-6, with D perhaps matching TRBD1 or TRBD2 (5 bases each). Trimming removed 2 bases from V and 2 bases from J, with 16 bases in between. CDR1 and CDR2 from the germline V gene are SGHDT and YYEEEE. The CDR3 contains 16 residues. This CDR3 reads CASSFVGTALQETQYF. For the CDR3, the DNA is TGTGCCAGCAGCTTCGTCGGGACGGCGTTGCAAGAGACCCAGTACTTC.

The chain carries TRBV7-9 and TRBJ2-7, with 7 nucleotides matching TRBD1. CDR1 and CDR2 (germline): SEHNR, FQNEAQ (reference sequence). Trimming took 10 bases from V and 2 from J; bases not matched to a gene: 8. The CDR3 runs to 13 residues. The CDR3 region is CATGTGAAYEQYF. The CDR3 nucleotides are TGTGCCACCGGTACAGGGGCGGCCTACGAGCAGTACTTC.

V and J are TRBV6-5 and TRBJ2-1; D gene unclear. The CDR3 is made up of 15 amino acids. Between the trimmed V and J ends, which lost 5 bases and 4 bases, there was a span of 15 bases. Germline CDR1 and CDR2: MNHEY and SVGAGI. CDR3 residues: CASSQRPEGYNEQFF. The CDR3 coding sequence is TGTGCCAGCAGTCAGAGGCCAGAAGGTTACAATGAGCAGTTCTTC.

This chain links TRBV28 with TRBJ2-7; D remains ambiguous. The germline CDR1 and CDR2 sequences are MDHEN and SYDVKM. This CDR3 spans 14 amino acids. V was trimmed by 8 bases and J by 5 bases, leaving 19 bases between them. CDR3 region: CASELGSQAHEQYF. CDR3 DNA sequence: TGTGCCAGCGAGCTAGGGTCCCAGGCTCACGAGCAGTACTTC.

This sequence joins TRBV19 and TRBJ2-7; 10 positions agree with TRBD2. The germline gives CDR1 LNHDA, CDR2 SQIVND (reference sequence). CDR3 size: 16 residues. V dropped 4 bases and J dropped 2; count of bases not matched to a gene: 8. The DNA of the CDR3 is TGTGCCAGTAGTACCTCCGGGACTAGCGCTGCCTACGAGCAGTACTTC. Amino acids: CASSTSGTSAAYEQYF.

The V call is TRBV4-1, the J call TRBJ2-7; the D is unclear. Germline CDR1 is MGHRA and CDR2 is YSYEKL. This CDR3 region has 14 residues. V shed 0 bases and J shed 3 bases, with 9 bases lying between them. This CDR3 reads CASSQEWQVYEQYF. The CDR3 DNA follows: TGCGCCAGCAGCCAAGAATGGCAGGTCTACGAGCAGTACTTC.

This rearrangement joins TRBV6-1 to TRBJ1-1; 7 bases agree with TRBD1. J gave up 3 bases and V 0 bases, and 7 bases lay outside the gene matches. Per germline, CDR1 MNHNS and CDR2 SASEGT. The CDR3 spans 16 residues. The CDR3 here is CASSEAHRGADTEAFF. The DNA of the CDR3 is TGTGCCAGCAGTGAAGCCCACAGGGGTGCGGACACTGAAGCTTTCTTT.

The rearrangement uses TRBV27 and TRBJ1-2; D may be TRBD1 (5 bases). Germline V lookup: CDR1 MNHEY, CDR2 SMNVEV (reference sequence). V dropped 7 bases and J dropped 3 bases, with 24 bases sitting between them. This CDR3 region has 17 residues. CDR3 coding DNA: TGTGCCAGCATTCTGACAGATGTGAAGGTCCCCCACTATGGCTACACCTTC. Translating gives CASILTDVKVPHYGYTF.

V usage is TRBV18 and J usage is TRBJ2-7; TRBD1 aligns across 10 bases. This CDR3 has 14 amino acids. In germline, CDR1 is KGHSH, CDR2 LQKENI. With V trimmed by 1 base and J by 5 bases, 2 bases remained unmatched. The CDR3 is CASSPLGTGDEQYF. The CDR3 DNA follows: TGTGCCAGCTCACCACTTGGGACAGGGGACGAGCAGTACTTC.

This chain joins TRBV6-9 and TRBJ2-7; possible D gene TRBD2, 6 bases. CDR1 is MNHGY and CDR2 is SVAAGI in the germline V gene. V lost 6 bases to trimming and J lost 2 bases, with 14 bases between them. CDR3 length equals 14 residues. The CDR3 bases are TGTGCCAGCAGCACGGGGGACGGTGCCTACGAGCAGTACTTC. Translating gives CASSTGDGAYEQYF.

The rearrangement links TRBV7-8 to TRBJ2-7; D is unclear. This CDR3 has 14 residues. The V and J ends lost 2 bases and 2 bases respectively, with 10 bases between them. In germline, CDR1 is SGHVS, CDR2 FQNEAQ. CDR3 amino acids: CASSLMGVPYEQYF. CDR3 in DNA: TGTGCCAGCAGCTTAATGGGTGTCCCCTACGAGCAGTACTTC.

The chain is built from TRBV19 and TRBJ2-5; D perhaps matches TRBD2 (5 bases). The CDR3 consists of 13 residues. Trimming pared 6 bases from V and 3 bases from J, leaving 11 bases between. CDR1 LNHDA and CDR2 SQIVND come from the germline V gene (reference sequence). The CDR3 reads CASRPGTKETQYF. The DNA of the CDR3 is TGTGCCAGTAGACCGGGAACAAAAGAGACCCAGTACTTC.

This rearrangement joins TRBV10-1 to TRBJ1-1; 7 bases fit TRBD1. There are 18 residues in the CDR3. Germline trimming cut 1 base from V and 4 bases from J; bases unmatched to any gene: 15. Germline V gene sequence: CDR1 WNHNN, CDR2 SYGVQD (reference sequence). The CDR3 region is CASSEWRRGLSTGTEAFF. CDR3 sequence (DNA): TGCGCCAGCAGTGAGTGGAGAAGGGGGCTTTCCACAGGCACTGAAGCTTTCTTT.

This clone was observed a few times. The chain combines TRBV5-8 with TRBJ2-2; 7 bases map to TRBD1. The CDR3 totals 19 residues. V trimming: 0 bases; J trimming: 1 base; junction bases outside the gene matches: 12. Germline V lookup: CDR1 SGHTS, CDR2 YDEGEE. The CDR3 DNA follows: TGTGCCAGCAGCTTGGATCTAGTTGGGACAGTGGGGAACACCGGGGAGCTGTTTTTT. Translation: CASSLDLVGTVGNTGELFF.

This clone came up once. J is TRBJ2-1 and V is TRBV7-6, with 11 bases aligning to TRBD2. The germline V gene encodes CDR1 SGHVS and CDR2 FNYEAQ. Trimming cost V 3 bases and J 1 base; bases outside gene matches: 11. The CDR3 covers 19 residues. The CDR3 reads CASSFGTSGYRGSYNEQFF. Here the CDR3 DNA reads TGTGCCAGCAGCTTCGGGACTAGCGGTTACCGGGGGTCCTACAATGAGCAGTTCTTC.

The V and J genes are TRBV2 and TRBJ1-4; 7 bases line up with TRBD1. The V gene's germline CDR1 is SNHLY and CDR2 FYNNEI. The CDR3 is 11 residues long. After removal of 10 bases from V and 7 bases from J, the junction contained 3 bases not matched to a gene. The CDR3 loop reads CATRTGEKLFF. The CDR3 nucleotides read TGTGCCACCCGGACAGGTGAAAAACTGTTTTTT.

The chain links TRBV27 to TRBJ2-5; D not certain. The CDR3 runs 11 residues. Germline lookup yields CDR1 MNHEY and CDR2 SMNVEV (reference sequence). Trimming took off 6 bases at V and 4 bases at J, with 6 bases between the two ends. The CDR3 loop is CASRHRETQYF. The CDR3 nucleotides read TGTGCCAGCAGACACAGAGAGACCCAGTACTTC.

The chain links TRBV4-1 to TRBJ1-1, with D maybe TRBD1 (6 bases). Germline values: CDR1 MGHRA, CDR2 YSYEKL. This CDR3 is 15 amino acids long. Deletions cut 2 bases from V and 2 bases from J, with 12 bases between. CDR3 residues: CASSQQGNLNTEAFF. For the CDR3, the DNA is TGCGCCAGCAGCCAACAGGGGAACCTAAACACTGAAGCTTTCTTT.